A selection of T cell receptor beta chains follows, all from one sample in a study of T cell changes during pregnancy in multiple sclerosis. Method: immunoSEQ multiplex PCR; TCRdb's copy keeps in-frame clones and lacks some. The data show roughly 50,000 clones, about nine tenths seen once. The material was peripheral blood, obtained after pregnancy. The receptor source for this set is a female donor in good health, enrolled as a control in a pregnancy study. Each CDR3 is given with its conserved first and last residue. Fields, in order: V gene, D gene, clone size, J gene, CDR3 protein, CDR3 DNA. D genes are given only for firm matches. The size field is filled for only some rows; it gives once, few, many or a size class.

V gene: TRBV20-1; D gene: TRBD1; clone size: .; J gene: TRBJ1-2; CDR3 protein: CSAGTAYGYTF; CDR3 DNA: TGCAGTGCTGGGACAGCTTATGGCTACACCTTC
V gene: TRBV18; D gene: TRBD1; clone size: .; J gene: TRBJ1-1; CDR3 protein: CASSLPGQPRGAFF; CDR3 DNA: TGTGCCAGCTCACTCCCGGGACAGCCGAGGGGAGCTTTCTTT
V gene: TRBV6-5; D gene: TRBD1; clone size: .; J gene: TRBJ1-1; CDR3 protein: CASSYSRTGGNTEAFF; CDR3 DNA: TGTGCCAGCAGTTACTCGAGGACAGGGGGTAACACTGAAGCTTTCTTT
V gene: TRBV6-6; D gene: .; clone size: once; J gene: TRBJ2-7; CDR3 protein: CASTAFTGYEQYF; CDR3 DNA: TGTGCCAGCACGGCATTTACGGGGTACGAGCAGTACTTC
V gene: TRBV7-2; D gene: TRBD1; clone size: .; J gene: TRBJ1-5; CDR3 protein: CASSTGTGDNQPQHF; CDR3 DNA: TGTGCCAGCAGCACCGGGACAGGGGACAATCAGCCCCAGCATTTT
V gene: TRBV5-4; D gene: .; clone size: .; J gene: TRBJ1-6; CDR3 protein: CASSFGGYNSPLHF; CDR3 DNA: TGTGCCAGCAGCTTCGGGGGCTATAATTCACCCCTCCACTTT
V gene: TRBV4-1; D gene: .; clone size: .; J gene: TRBJ2-1; CDR3 protein: CASSQEGLTSYNEQFF; CDR3 DNA: TGCGCCAGCAGCCAAGAGGGACTCACCTCCTACAATGAGCAGTTCTTC
V gene: TRBV5-5; D gene: TRBD1; clone size: .; J gene: TRBJ2-7; CDR3 protein: CASSWTGGNDEQYF; CDR3 DNA: TGTGCCAGCAGCTGGACAGGGGGCAACGACGAGCAGTACTTC
V gene: TRBV7-2; D gene: TRBD1; clone size: .; J gene: TRBJ1-3; CDR3 protein: CASSQGLAGGVGNTIYF; CDR3 DNA: TGTGCCAGCAGCCAAGGGCTTGCAGGGGGAGTTGGAAACACCATATATTTT
V gene: TRBV25-1; D gene: .; clone size: .; J gene: TRBJ2-5; CDR3 protein: CASSENPGVGETQYF; CDR3 DNA: TGTGCCAGCAGTGAAAACCCAGGGGTCGGGGAGACCCAGTACTTC
V gene: TRBV6-6; D gene: TRBD1; clone size: .; J gene: TRBJ1-1; CDR3 protein: CASSYNRGVNTEAFF; CDR3 DNA: TGTGCCAGCAGTTATAACAGGGGAGTGAACACTGAAGCTTTCTTT
V gene: TRBV28; D gene: TRBD1; clone size: .; J gene: TRBJ1-1; CDR3 protein: CASSLLGTGGEYTEAFF; CDR3 DNA: TGTGCCAGCAGTTTACTAGGGACAGGGGGCGAGTACACTGAAGCTTTCTTT
V gene: TRBV7-8; D gene: TRBD1; clone size: .; J gene: TRBJ2-1; CDR3 protein: CASSSLRQGSSYNEQFF; CDR3 DNA: TGTGCCAGCAGCTCGCTCCGACAGGGAAGCTCCTACAATGAGCAGTTCTTC